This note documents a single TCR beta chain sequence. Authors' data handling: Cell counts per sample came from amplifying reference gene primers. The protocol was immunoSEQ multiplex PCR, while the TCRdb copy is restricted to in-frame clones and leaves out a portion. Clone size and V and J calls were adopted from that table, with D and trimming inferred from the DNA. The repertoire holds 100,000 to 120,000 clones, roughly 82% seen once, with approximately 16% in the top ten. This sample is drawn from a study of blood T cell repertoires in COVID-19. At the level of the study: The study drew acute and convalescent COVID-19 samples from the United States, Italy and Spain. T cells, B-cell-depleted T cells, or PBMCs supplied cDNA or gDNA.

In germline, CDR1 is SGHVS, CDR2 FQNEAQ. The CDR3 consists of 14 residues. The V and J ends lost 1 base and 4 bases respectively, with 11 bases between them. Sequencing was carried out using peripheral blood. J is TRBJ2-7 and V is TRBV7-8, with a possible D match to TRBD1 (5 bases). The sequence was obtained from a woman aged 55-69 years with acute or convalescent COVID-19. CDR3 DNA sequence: TGTGCCAGCAGCTTAGAATCCTACAGGTACGAGCAGTACTTC. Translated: CASSLESYRYEQYF. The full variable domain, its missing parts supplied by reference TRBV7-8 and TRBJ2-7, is GAGVSQSPRYKVAKRGQDVALRCDPISGHVSLFWYQQALGQGPEFLTYFQNEAQLDKSGLPSDRFFAERPEGSVSTLKIQRTQQEDSAVYLCASSLESYRYEQYFGPGTRLTVT.